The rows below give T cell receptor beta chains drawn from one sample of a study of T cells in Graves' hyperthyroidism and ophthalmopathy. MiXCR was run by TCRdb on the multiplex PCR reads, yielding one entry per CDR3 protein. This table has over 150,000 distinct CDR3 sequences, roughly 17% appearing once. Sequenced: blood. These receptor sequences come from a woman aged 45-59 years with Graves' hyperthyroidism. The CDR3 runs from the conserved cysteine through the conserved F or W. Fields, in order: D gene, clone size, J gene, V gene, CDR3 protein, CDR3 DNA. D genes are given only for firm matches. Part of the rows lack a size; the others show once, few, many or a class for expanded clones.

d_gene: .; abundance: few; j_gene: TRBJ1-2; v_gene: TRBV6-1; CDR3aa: CASSEGLRGRYGYTF; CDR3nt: TGTGCCAGCAGTGAAGGGCTAAGGGGCCGCTATGGCTACACCTTC
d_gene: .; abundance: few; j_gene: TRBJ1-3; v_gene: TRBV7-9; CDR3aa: CASSLADVGNTIYF; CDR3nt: TGTGCCAGCAGCTTAGCGGATGTTGGAAACACCATATATTTT
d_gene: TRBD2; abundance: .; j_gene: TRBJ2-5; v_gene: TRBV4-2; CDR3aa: CASSPGTSGSMRETQYF; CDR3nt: TGTGCCAGCAGCCCGGGGACTAGCGGGAGTATGAGGGAGACCCAGTACTTC
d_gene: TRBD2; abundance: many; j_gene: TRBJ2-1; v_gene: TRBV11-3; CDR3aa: CASSLGASGTNEQFF; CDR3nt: TGTGCCAGCAGCTTAGGGGCTAGCGGGACGAATGAGCAGTTCTTC
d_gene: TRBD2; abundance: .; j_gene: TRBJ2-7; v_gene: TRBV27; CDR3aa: CASKGVGRESEQYF; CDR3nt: TGTGCCAGCAAAGGGGTGGGGAGGGAGAGCGAGCAGTACTTC
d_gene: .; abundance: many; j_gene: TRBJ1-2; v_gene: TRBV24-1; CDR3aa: CATSDPWEGSGGYTF; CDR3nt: TGTGCCACCAGTGATCCCTGGGAAGGGTCAGGTGGCTACACCTTC
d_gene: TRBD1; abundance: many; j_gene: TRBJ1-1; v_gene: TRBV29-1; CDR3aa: CSAKQGAGTEAFF; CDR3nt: TGCAGTGCTAAGCAGGGGGCAGGTACTGAAGCTTTCTTT
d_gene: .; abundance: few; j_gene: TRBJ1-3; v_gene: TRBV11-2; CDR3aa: CASVPGVNSGNTIYF; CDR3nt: TGTGCCAGCGTTCCAGGCGTTAACTCTGGGAACACCATATATTTT
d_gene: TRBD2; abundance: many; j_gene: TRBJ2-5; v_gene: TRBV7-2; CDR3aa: CASSFSLAGGPWETQYF; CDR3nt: TGTGCCAGCAGCTTTAGTCTAGCGGGAGGGCCGTGGGAGACCCAGTACTTC
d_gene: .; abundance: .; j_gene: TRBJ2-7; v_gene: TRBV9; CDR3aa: CASSVWVRLTPLTFYEQYF; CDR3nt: TGTGCCAGCAGCGTGTGGGTTCGCCTAACTCCCTTAACATTCTACGAGCAGTACTTC
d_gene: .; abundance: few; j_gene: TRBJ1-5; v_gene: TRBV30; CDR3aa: CAWSEAGTSPLGQHF; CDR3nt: TGTGCCTGGAGCGAAGCCGGGACATCCCCCTTGGGCCAGCATTTT
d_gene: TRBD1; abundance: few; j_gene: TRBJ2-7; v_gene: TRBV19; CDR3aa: CASSSGTGTYEQYF; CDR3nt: TGTGCCAGTAGCTCCGGGACAGGAACCTACGAGCAGTACTTC
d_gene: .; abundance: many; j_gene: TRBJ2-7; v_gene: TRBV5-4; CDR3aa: CASSLIGSGVYEQYF; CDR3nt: TGTGCCAGCAGCTTGATTGGATCGGGGGTCTACGAGCAGTACTTC
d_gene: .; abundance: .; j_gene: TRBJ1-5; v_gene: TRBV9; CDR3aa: CASSVAEGTGQPQHF; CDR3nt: TGTGCCAGCAGCGTAGCTGAGGGGACGGGTCAGCCCCAGCATTTT
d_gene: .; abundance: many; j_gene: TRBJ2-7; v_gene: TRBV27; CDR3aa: CASSFQDNFQYEQYF; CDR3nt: TGTGCCAGCAGTTTCCAGGACAATTTCCAATACGAGCAGTACTTC
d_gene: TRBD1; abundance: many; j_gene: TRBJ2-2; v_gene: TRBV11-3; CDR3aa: CASSPRAGGQAGELFF; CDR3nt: TGTGCCAGCAGCCCGAGGGCAGGGGGACAAGCCGGGGAGCTGTTTTTT
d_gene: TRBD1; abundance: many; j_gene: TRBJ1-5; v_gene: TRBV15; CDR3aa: CATSRDLRQGAEAQHF; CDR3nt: TGTGCCACCAGCAGAGATCTTAGACAGGGGGCCGAAGCCCAGCATTTT
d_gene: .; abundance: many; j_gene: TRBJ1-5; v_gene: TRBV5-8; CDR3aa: CASSIGPGRDQPQHF; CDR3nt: TGTGCCAGCAGCATAGGGCCCGGTAGGGATCAGCCCCAGCATTTT
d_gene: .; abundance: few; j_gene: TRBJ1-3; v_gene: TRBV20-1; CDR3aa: CSSQPSGNTIYF; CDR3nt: TGCAGTTCGCAACCCTCTGGAAACACCATATATTTT
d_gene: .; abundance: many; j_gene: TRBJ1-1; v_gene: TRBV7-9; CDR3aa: CASSPIKVEAFF; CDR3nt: TGTGCCAGCAGCCCGATAAAGGTAGAAGCTTTCTTT
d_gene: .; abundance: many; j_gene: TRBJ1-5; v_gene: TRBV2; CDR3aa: CASSESGNSNQPQHF; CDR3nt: TGTGCCAGCAGTGAGTCGGGGAACAGCAATCAGCCCCAGCATTTT
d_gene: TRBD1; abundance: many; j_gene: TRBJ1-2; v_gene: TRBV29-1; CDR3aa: CSVRTGQGAGKDGYTF; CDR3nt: TGCAGCGTTCGAACGGGACAGGGAGCTGGAAAAGATGGCTACACCTTC
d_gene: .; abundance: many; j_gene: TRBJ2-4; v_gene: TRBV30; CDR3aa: CAWSVHLARDIQYF; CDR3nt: TGTGCCTGGAGTGTACACCTAGCGAGGGACATTCAGTACTTC